The 28 T cell receptor beta chains below all came from one sample that was sequenced in a study of neurological immune-mediated disorders (dated by TCRdb to between 2018 and 2021). The library was made by 5' RACE. The sequencer listed for this sample is Illumina HiSeq 2500. TCRdb redid the processing of the public reads, applying fastp at Q25 and MiXCR, and retained in-frame beta chains. Here each entry gathers all rows of one CDR3 protein and keeps the most common genes and DNA. Counted in this sample were approximately 49,000 distinct CDR3 sequences; roughly 10% of them appeared once. 1.6% of the sample lies in the top ten. What the time point label conveys for this sample: longitudinal time-point 1 (baseline). Sequenced input: PBMCs. The receptors stem from a woman aged 40-49 years in good health.

This clonotype was counted many times. The J gene is TRBJ2-7, the V gene TRBV4-2; D uncertain. The V end was cut by 4 bases, the J end by 0 bases, with 13 bases between. Germline CDR1 LGHNA, CDR2 YNFKEQ. The CDR3 runs 15 residues. CDR3 DNA: TGTGCCAGCAGCCGAACAGAGATGAGCTCCTACGAGCAGTACTTC. It codes for CASSRTEMSSYEQYF.

This clonotype occurred many times. CDR3 bases: TGTGCCAGCAGCTCTTGGACTAACCGCCGGGATGAGCAGTTCTTC. It encodes CASSSWTNRRDEQFF. The chain joins TRBV7-9 to TRBJ2-1, with D tentatively TRBD2 (6 bases). This CDR3 has 15 amino acids. CDR1 and CDR2 (germline): SEHNR, FQNEAQ (reference sequence). The ends were cut back, 4 bases at V and 8 bases at J, with 18 bases in the middle.

This clonotype was found many times. The chain links TRBV5-1 to TRBJ2-1, with 8 positions matching TRBD2. V shed 1 base, J shed 5 bases, and the junction held 5 bases outside the gene matches. CDR1 is SGHRS, CDR2 YFSETQ, per germline. This CDR3 contains 15 residues. The CDR3 loop is CASSLSLAGDNEQFF. As DNA, the CDR3 is TGCGCCAGCAGCTTGAGTCTAGCGGGCGACAATGAGCAGTTCTTC.

This clonotype was picked up many times. This chain joins TRBV20-1 and TRBJ1-2, with D unclear. CDR1 is DFQATT, CDR2 SNEGSKA, per germline (reference sequence). The CDR3 runs to 14 residues. Trimming left V 0 bases short and J 3 bases short, with 11 bases between. The CDR3 loop reads CSARDWEGYYGYTF. DNA for the CDR3: TGCAGTGCTAGAGATTGGGAGGGTTACTATGGCTACACCTTC.

This sequence joins TRBV7-9 and TRBJ2-2; TRBD2 matches 7 bases. CDR3 length: 15 residues. Germline-derived CDR1 and CDR2 are SEHNR and FQNEAQ (reference sequence). J was trimmed by 0 bases and V by 4 bases; bases with no gene match: 2. The CDR3 nucleotides read TGTGCCAGCAGCTGGGAGGGCTCGAACACCGGGGAGCTGTTTTTT. It specifies CASSWEGSNTGELFF.

This clonotype has at least ten counts. The chain is built from TRBV14 and TRBJ1-4; the D is unclear. This CDR3 is 17 amino acids long. CDR1 and CDR2 (germline): SGHDN, FVKESK. Trimming took 1 base from V and 1 from J, leaving 13 bases between them. The CDR3 nucleotides are TGTGCCAGCAGCCAAGCACGGGCCTTTCGAACTAATGAAAAACTGTTTTTT. Its protein product is CASSQARAFRTNEKLFF.

This clonotype was counted at least ten times. The chain recombines TRBV7-2 with TRBJ2-2, with D hard to call. Deletions cut 3 bases from V and 4 bases from J, with 6 bases between. The CDR3 totals 13 residues. The germline V gene has CDR1 SGHTA and CDR2 FQGNSA. This CDR3 reads CASSFVPTGELFF. The CDR3 DNA follows: TGTGCCAGCAGCTTTGTACCCACCGGGGAGCTGTTTTTT.

This chain links TRBV25-1 with TRBJ1-4; weak D call: TRBD1 (6 bases). CDR3 length: 15 amino acids. CDR1 MGHDK and CDR2 SYGVNS come from the germline V gene. Trimming removed 3 bases at V and 7 bases at J, with 15 bases between. The CDR3 protein is CASSESRGGGEKLFF. The CDR3 DNA follows: TGTGCCAGCAGTGAGAGCAGGGGCGGTGGTGAAAAACTGTTTTTT.

This clonotype was counted at least ten times. This chain uses TRBV12-5 with TRBJ1-5, with 9 bases identical to TRBD1. V was clipped by 5 bases and J by 1 base; unmatched bases: 12. The CDR3 spans 18 residues. Germline CDR1 LGHNT, CDR2 FRNRAP. CDR3 in amino acids: CASGGSDRGSISNQPQHF. The DNA for the CDR3 is TGTGCTAGTGGTGGGTCCGACAGGGGGTCGATCAGCAATCAGCCCCAGCATTTT.

This clonotype has a count of ten or more. V usage is TRBV10-3 and J usage is TRBJ2-7, with D tentatively TRBD1 (6 bases). Per the germline V gene, CDR1 is ENHRY and CDR2 is SYGVKD. Trimming removed 3 bases from V and 0 bases from J, with 12 bases in between. CDR3 size: 15 residues. CDR3 in DNA: TGTGCCATCAGTGAAGGGCAGGGGCCCTCCTACGAGCAGTACTTC. Translated: CAISEGQGPSYEQYF.

This clonotype appeared many times. The chain employs TRBV5-1 and TRBJ2-7; 10 bases map to TRBD2. In germline, CDR1 is SGHRS, CDR2 YFSETQ. Trimming took 6 bases from V and 4 from J; bases not matched to a gene: 7. The CDR3 has 14 residues. The CDR3 here is CASKWTSGVYEQYF. In DNA, the CDR3 is TGCGCCAGCAAGTGGACTAGCGGAGTATACGAGCAGTACTTC.

This chain joins TRBV9 and TRBJ2-7; no reliable D call. The germline CDR1 and CDR2 sequences are SGDLS and YYNGEE. V was cut by 2 bases and J by 2 bases, with 11 bases left in between. The CDR3 runs to 14 residues. CDR3 coding DNA: TGTGCCAGCAGCGTTTCCGGAGTTACCTACGAGCAGTACTTC. It is translated as CASSVSGVTYEQYF.

This clonotype was seen repeatedly, ten times or more. The chain couples TRBV7-2 to TRBJ1-5; D may be TRBD1 (6 bases). The V gene's germline CDR1 is SGHTA and CDR2 FQGNSA. The CDR3 consists of 16 residues. V was clipped by 5 bases and J by 5 bases, with 19 bases between them. The CDR3 spells CASSIGGQAMDQPQHF. The CDR3 DNA sequence: TGTGCCAGCAGCATAGGGGGGCAGGCTATGGATCAGCCCCAGCATTTT.

This clonotype was seen repeatedly, ten times or more. The V and J genes are TRBV9 and TRBJ1-1; 9 nucleotides match TRBD1. The CDR3 extends over 13 amino acids. V shed 4 bases, J shed 7 bases, and the junction held 5 bases outside the gene matches. Germline-derived CDR1 and CDR2 are SGDLS and YYNGEE. In DNA form, the CDR3 reads TGTGCCAGCAGCCGGGGACAGGGATATGAAGCTTTCTTT. It specifies CASSRGQGYEAFF.

This clonotype came up many times. The rearrangement links TRBV6-5 to TRBJ1-5; TRBD1 might be the D (5 bases). The V end was cut by 0 bases, the J end by 2 bases, with 17 bases between. Germline-derived CDR1 and CDR2 are MNHEY and SVGAGI. The CDR3 is 18 amino acids. Written as DNA, the CDR3 is TGTGCCAGCAGTTACTCGTTCGTACAGGTGGAGGGCAATCAGCCCCAGCATTTT. Translation: CASSYSFVQVEGNQPQHF.

This clonotype was counted at least ten times. The chain recombines TRBV9 with TRBJ2-7; TRBD2 might be the D (7 bases). Germline V gene lookup returns CDR1 SGDLS and CDR2 YYNGEE. This CDR3 is built from 13 residues. V shed 0 bases and J shed 6 bases, with 10 bases lying between them. The CDR3, as DNA: TGTGCCAGCAGCGTAGGGGGAGGGGGCGAGCAGTACTTC. It encodes CASSVGGGGEQYF.

This clonotype was seen repeatedly, ten times or more. V and J are TRBV5-1 and TRBJ1-5, with a tentative D call TRBD1 (5 bases). CDR3 length: 15 amino acids. Germline-derived CDR1 and CDR2 are SGHRS and YFSETQ. The V end lost 4 bases, the J end lost 7 bases, and 18 bases lay between the germline ends. CDR3 nucleotide sequence: TGCGCCAGCAGCCCGAGTCCGGGGCTTGGGCAGCCCCAGCATTTT. Translation: CASSPSPGLGQPQHF.

The chain links TRBV7-3 to TRBJ2-5; D is uncertain. V shed 1 base and J shed 5 bases, with 14 bases lying between them. The germline gives CDR1 SGHTA, CDR2 FQGTGA. This CDR3 is built from 15 residues. The CDR3 region has the DNA TGTGCCAGCAGCTTAAGAGGTGGGGTCCGGGAGACCCAGTACTTC. The encoded protein is CASSLRGGVRETQYF.

This clonotype was counted ten times or more. The V gene is TRBV7-8, the J gene TRBJ1-1, with unresolved D. Trimming took off 6 bases at V and 0 bases at J, with 17 bases between the two ends. The CDR3 totals 16 residues. Germline CDR1 and CDR2: SGHVS and FQNEAQ. Here the CDR3 reads CASSRTVELLNTEAFF. The DNA of the CDR3 is TGTGCCAGCAGTCGTACAGTGGAGCTTTTGAACACTGAAGCTTTCTTT.

This clonotype has at least ten counts. The chain links TRBV5-5 to TRBJ2-7; the D is unclear. CDR1 and CDR2 from the germline V gene are SGHKS and YYEKEE (reference sequence). Trimming pared 4 bases from V and 3 bases from J, leaving 8 bases between. This CDR3 comprises 12 residues. The CDR3 loop reads CASSLSIYEQYF. Written as DNA, the CDR3 is TGTGCCAGCAGCCTAAGTATCTACGAGCAGTACTTC.

This clonotype was seen ten or more times. The genes are TRBV5-1 and TRBJ2-3, with 11 bases aligning to TRBD1. Trimming took 6 bases from V and 4 from J; bases not matched to a gene: 13. The CDR3 is 17 residues long. Germline V gene lookup returns CDR1 SGHRS and CDR2 YFSETQ. Here the CDR3 DNA reads TGCGCCAGCAACGACTTCGATGGGACAGGGGGAGCAGATACGCAGTATTTT. It translates to CASNDFDGTGGADTQYF.

In this sample, this clonotype turned up many times. This chain connects TRBV12-3 or TRBV12-4 to TRBJ2-3; tentatively, D is TRBD2 (6 bases). Trimming stripped 2 bases from V and 0 bases from J, with 15 bases between. CDR3 size: 17 residues. The CDR3 nucleotides read TGTGCCAGCAGTTTAAGGCCTGGGGGGACTAGCACAGATACGCAGTATTTT. Translation gives CASSLRPGGTSTDTQYF.

With regard to this clonotype: Its ends do not fully match the called genes, so a read error is possible. The J gene is TRBJ1-5, the V gene TRBV20-1; 8 bases align to TRBD1. Germline CDR1 reads DFQATT; CDR2 reads SNEGSKA (reference sequence). The CDR3 runs to 12 residues. CDR3 region: CSALDRAQSQHF. CDR3 nucleotides: TGCAGTGCCTTGGACAGGGCTCAGTCCCAGCATTTT.

This clonotype was found many times. The chain carries TRBV12-3 or TRBV12-4 and TRBJ1-2, with 10 bases matching TRBD1. Germline trimming cut 7 bases from V and 4 bases from J; bases unmatched to any gene: 6. This CDR3 is built from 14 residues. The CDR3 loop reads CASKDRGRFYGYTF. The CDR3 DNA is TGTGCCAGCAAAGACAGGGGGCGATTCTATGGCTACACCTTC.

The sample holds many counts of this clonotype. V is TRBV5-1 and J is TRBJ2-3, with D unclear. CDR1 and CDR2 (germline): SGHRS, YFSETQ. The CDR3 extends over 14 amino acids. V lost 4 bases and J 2 bases, leaving 11 bases between the germline ends. In nucleotides, the CDR3 is TGCGCCAGCAGCGAACACCTAAACACAGATACGCAGTATTTT. Translated, it gives CASSEHLNTDTQYF.

This clonotype was seen ten or more times. The chain joins TRBV6-2 or TRBV6-3 to TRBJ1-1; D remains unclear. The germline V and J ends were trimmed by 0 bases and 1 base, with 6 bases remaining between them. Germline V gene sequence: CDR1 MNHEY, CDR2 SVGEGT. The CDR3 covers 14 residues. The CDR3 sequence is CASSYSRGNTEAFF. The CDR3 bases are TGTGCCAGCAGTTACTCACGGGGGAACACTGAAGCTTTCTTT.

This clonotype was picked up many times. The chain combines TRBV5-1 with TRBJ2-3; 8 bases map to TRBD2. The CDR3 contains 18 residues. Germline loops: CDR1 SGHRS, CDR2 YFSETQ. Losses at the gene ends were 9 bases for V and 1 base for J; bases not matched to a gene: 19. The CDR3 bases are TGCGCCACCCCACCGACTAGCGCGATACTTGTTCGCACAGATACGCAGTATTTT. Translated: CATPPTSAILVRTDTQYF.

This clonotype was found many times. V usage is TRBV29-1 and J usage is TRBJ1-1; TRBD1 might be the D (6 bases). CDR1 is SQVTM and CDR2 is ANQGSEA in the germline V gene. The V end lost 7 bases, the J end lost 4 bases, and 10 bases lay between the germline ends. The CDR3 runs to 11 residues. CDR3 residues: CSADRSTEAFF. The CDR3 nucleotides read TGCAGCGCTGACAGGTCCACTGAAGCTTTCTTT.